What follows are 14 T cell receptor beta chains derived from one specimen sequenced in a study of blood T cells in healthy people across ages. It was with a sample-barcoded 5' primer and a J-beta primer mix that a second PCR of roughly 7 to 12 cycles was run. Using its own MiXCR run on the 5' RACE reads, TCRdb lists one record per CDR3 protein. Altogether 550,000 to 750,000 distinct CDR3 sequences are present, roughly 20% being singletons, with the ten largest covering around 3.4%. Specimen: blood. The receptor source for this set is a man in his 70s in good health.

This clonotype was counted a few times. The J gene is TRBJ2-1, the V gene TRBV7-2, with TRBD2 matching 10 bases. The CDR3 has 17 amino acids. Germline CDR1 and CDR2: SGHTA and FQGNSA. The trim removed 3 bases at V and 0 bases at J, leaving 5 bases unmatched. CDR3 amino acids: CASSFRASGSSYNEQFF. The CDR3 DNA is TGTGCCAGCAGCTTTAGGGCTAGCGGGAGCTCCTACAATGAGCAGTTCTTC.

The chain links TRBV5-6 to TRBJ2-2; the match to TRBD1 covers 7 bases. V gave up 5 bases and J gave up 3 bases; unmatched junction bases: 13. Germline values: CDR1 SGHDT, CDR2 YYEEEE. This CDR3 comprises 17 residues. The CDR3 bases are TGTGCCAGCAGACGTGAAGGGGGCACAGGGTACACCGGGGAGCTGTTTTTT. It codes for CASRREGGTGYTGELFF.

This clonotype has ten or more counts. This rearrangement joins TRBV5-1 to TRBJ2-5; tentatively, D is TRBD1 or TRBD2 (5 bases each). The CDR3 has 15 residues. Trimming left V 5 bases short and J 2 bases short, with 16 bases between. Germline CDR1 SGHRS, CDR2 YFSETQ. The CDR3 bases are TGCGCCAGCAGGATGGACCCTGGGGGACAAGAGACCCAGTACTTC. It specifies CASRMDPGGQETQYF.

This clonotype was counted only a few times. This rearrangement joins TRBV20-1 to TRBJ2-5, with D perhaps given as TRBD1 or TRBD2 (5 bases each). The J call is uncertain, as TRBJ2-7 better fits the DNA end. The germline gives CDR1 DFQATT, CDR2 SNEGSKA (reference sequence). This CDR3 has 15 residues. The CDR3 DNA follows: TGCAGTGCTAGAGTGGGGGACGTTTTTGGGAACGAGCAGTACTTC. Protein: CSARVGDVFGNEQYF.

This clonotype has just a few counts. The V call is TRBV25-1, the J call TRBJ2-5; TRBD2 matches 10 bases. The CDR3 runs 18 residues. Germline CDR1 is MGHDK and CDR2 is SYGVNS. The V and J ends lost 3 bases and 3 bases, in that order; junction bases with no gene match: 13. The CDR3 nucleotides read TGTGCCAGCAGTGATATGAAGCGAGGACTAGCGGAGAAAGAGACCCAGTACTTC. Protein: CASSDMKRGLAEKETQYF.

Many counts were recorded for this clonotype. V gene TRBV12-3 or TRBV12-4 combines with J gene TRBJ2-7; 10 nucleotides line up with TRBD2. V trimming: 7 bases; J trimming: 4 bases; junction bases outside the gene matches: 7. The CDR3 totals 14 residues. The CDR3 spells CASTSGSGWYEQYF. The CDR3 nucleotides are TGTGCCAGCACTAGCGGGAGCGGTTGGTACGAGCAGTACTTC.

V gene TRBV5-1 combines with J gene TRBJ1-2, with TRBD1 as a possible D gene (6 bases). Germline V lookup: CDR1 SGHRS, CDR2 YFSETQ. This CDR3 is 12 amino acids long. V was cut by 4 bases and J by 8 bases, with 12 bases left in between. The CDR3 spells CASSPGARGYTF. The CDR3, as DNA: TGCGCCAGCAGCCCGGGGGCTCGGGGCTACACCTTC.

The chain couples TRBV2 to TRBJ2-1, with D possibly being TRBD2 (5 bases). Germline V gene lookup returns CDR1 SNHLY and CDR2 FYNNEI. CDR3 size: 15 residues. V was cut by 2 bases and J by 0 bases, with 8 bases left in between. CDR3 bases: TGTGCCAGCAGTGAATTCGGAGGCTCCTACAATGAGCAGTTCTTC. Translated: CASSEFGGSYNEQFF.

J is TRBJ1-4 and V is TRBV12-3 or TRBV12-4; D perhaps matches TRBD1 (6 bases). The CDR3 runs 15 residues. V dropped 3 bases and J dropped 3 bases, with 11 bases sitting between them. As DNA, the CDR3 is TGTGCCAGCAGTTTTCAGGGGTCGGCTAATGAAAAACTGTTTTTT. Its protein product is CASSFQGSANEKLFF.

This sequence joins TRBV7-8 and TRBJ1-2; 10 bases line up with TRBD1. The CDR3 consists of 17 residues. The V gene end was trimmed by 5 bases and the J gene end by 3 bases; junction bases not matched to a gene: 12. The V gene's germline CDR1 is SGHVS and CDR2 FQNEAQ. The CDR3 loop reads CASSPDRGLSGDYGYTF. The DNA for the CDR3 is TGTGCCAGCAGCCCCGACAGGGGGCTATCCGGAGACTATGGCTACACCTTC.

This clonotype has more than one count but fewer than ten. The CDR3 here is CASRPGRLQETQYF. DNA of the CDR3: TGTGCCAGCAGGCCGGGGAGACTGCAAGAGACCCAGTACTTC. This chain joins TRBV6-2 or TRBV6-3 and TRBJ2-5, with TRBD2 as a possible D gene (5 bases). CDR3 size: 14 residues. V was cut by 6 bases and J by 2 bases, with 13 bases left in between. The germline V gene encodes CDR1 MNHEY and CDR2 SVGEGT.

This clonotype was seen only a few times. J is TRBJ2-5 and V is TRBV9; 14 bases align to TRBD2. Germline V gives CDR1 SGDLS, CDR2 YYNGEE. The length of the CDR3 is 18 residues. With 0 bases clipped from V and 4 bases from J, the junction kept 8 bases outside the gene matches. The DNA of the CDR3 is TGTGCCAGCAGCGTAGGTTGGGGACTAGCGGGAGTTGGAGAGACCCAGTACTTC. This encodes CASSVGWGLAGVGETQYF.

The rearrangement joins TRBV19 to TRBJ1-1, with TRBD1 as a possible D gene (5 bases). Trimming shortened V by 5 bases and J by 1 base, and 14 bases separated the two germline ends. The CDR3 totals 15 residues. Germline V lookup: CDR1 LNHDA, CDR2 SQIVND (reference sequence). CDR3 residues: CASSQFDSRNTEAFF. Written as DNA, the CDR3 is TGTGCCAGTAGTCAATTCGACAGCCGGAACACTGAAGCTTTCTTT.

In DNA form, the CDR3 reads TGTGCCAGTACACCTTCCTGGGGGACAGATACGCAGTATTTT. Its protein is CASTPSWGTDTQYF. The chain employs TRBV27 and TRBJ2-3, with D perhaps being TRBD1 or TRBD2 (5 bases each). The germline V gene has CDR1 MNHEY and CDR2 SMNVEV (reference sequence). This CDR3 region has 14 residues. Between the trimmed V and J ends, which lost 9 bases and 3 bases, there was a span of 16 bases.